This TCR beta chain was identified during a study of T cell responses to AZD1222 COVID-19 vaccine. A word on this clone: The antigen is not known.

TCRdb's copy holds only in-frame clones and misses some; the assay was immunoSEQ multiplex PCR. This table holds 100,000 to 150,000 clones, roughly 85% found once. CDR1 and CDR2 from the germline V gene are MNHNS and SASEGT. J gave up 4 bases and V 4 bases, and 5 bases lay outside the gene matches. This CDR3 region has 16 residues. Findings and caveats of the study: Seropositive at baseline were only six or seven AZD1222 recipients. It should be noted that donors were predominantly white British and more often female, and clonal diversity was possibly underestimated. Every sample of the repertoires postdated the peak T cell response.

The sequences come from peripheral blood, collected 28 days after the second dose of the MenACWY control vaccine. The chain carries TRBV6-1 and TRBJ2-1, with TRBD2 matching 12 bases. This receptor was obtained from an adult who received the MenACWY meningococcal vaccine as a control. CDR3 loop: CASSASSGGAYNEQFF. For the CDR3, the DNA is TGTGCCAGCAGTGCCTCTAGCGGGGGGGCATACAATGAGCAGTTCTTC.